The next 32 T cell receptor beta chains were all read from a single sample in a study of T cells in Graves' hyperthyroidism and ophthalmopathy. Amplification of TCR beta CDR3 regions used RNA as the template. Researchers ran a first-round RT-PCR on the TCR CDR3 using the HTBI primer set. TCRdb used MiXCR to reprocess the multiplex PCR reads, holding one entry per CDR3 protein. The sample carries over 350,000 distinct CDR3 sequences, roughly 15% recorded once. Sequenced: blood. The receptor set was obtained from a man between 18 and 35 years old with Graves' ophthalmopathy.

V is TRBV5-1 and J is TRBJ2-7; D possibly uses TRBD1 or TRBD2 (5 bases each). From germline, CDR1 is SGHRS and CDR2 YFSETQ. V lost 4 bases, J lost 6 bases, and 17 bases lay in between. The CDR3 has 14 residues. This CDR3 is CASSPVSGAGEQYF. The CDR3 DNA reads as TGCGCCAGCAGCCCGGTTTCCGGGGCTGGCGAGCAGTACTTC. The complete variable domain, with remaining parts taken from reference TRBV5-1 and TRBJ2-7, reads KAGVTQTPRYLIKTRGQQVTLSCSPISGHRSVSWYQQTPGQGLQFLFEYFSETQRNKGNFPGRFSGRQFSNSRSEMNVSTLELGDSALYLCASSPVSGAGEQYFGPGTRLTVT.

In its sample, this clonotype was seen many times. The rearrangement joins TRBV7-9 to TRBJ2-7; 9 bases agree with TRBD1. Germline loops: CDR1 SEHNR, CDR2 FQNEAQ (reference sequence). J lost 5 bases, V lost 3 bases, and 5 bases had no gene match. This CDR3 region has 14 residues. The CDR3 DNA follows: TGTGCCAGCAGCTTTGGACAGGGGAGGAACGAGCAGTACTTC. Translated, it gives CASSFGQGRNEQYF.

As regards this clonotype: A read error is possible here, since a much larger clone lies one base away. The chain couples TRBV7-9 to TRBJ1-1; no clear D gene. V was cut by 7 bases and J by 0 bases, with 12 bases left in between. CDR1 and CDR2 (germline): SEHNR, FQNEAQ (reference sequence). The CDR3 extends over 14 amino acids. The CDR3 protein is CASMMGNMNTEAFF. The CDR3 nucleotides are TGTGCCAGCATGATGGGGAACATGAACACTGAAGCTTTCTTT.

This clonotype occurred many times. The J gene is TRBJ2-1, the V gene TRBV7-9; the D gene is possibly TRBD2 (6 bases). The CDR3 has 13 residues. The germline V gene has CDR1 SEHNR and CDR2 FQNEAQ (reference sequence). Deletions cut 8 bases from V and 0 bases from J, with 8 bases between. CDR3 sequence (DNA): TGTGCCAGCTCCGGGGGCTCCTACAATGAGCAGTTCTTC. Its protein is CASSGGSYNEQFF.

This clonotype has at least ten counts. The chain recombines TRBV29-1 with TRBJ2-7; possible D gene TRBD1, 5 bases. Germline V gene data show CDR1 as SQVTM and CDR2 as ANQGSEA. Trimming removed 6 bases at V and 0 bases at J, with 12 bases between. The CDR3 covers 13 residues. Here the CDR3 DNA reads TGCAGCGTCGCTACAGGAAGCTCCTACGAGCAGTACTTC. Translation: CSVATGSSYEQYF.

This clonotype was observed once. The chain carries TRBV6-5 and TRBJ2-1; D is unclear. The J call could be wrong; TRBJ2-7 is a better fit for the DNA end. Germline CDR1 is MNHEY and CDR2 is SVGAGI. CDR3 size: 15 residues. The CDR3 reads CASSYWAGIYNEQYF. CDR3 sequence (DNA): TGTGCCAGCAGTTACTGGGCAGGTATCTACAATGAGCAGTACTTC.

This chain connects TRBV5-1 to TRBJ2-7, with D possibly matching TRBD2 (5 bases). Germline CDR1 is SGHRS and CDR2 is YFSETQ. V was trimmed by 4 bases and J by 1 base, leaving 18 bases between them. The CDR3 is made up of 16 amino acids. The CDR3 nucleotides read TGCGCCAGCAGCGATGATACCGGGATCGGGTCCTACGAGCAGTACTTC. It is translated as CASSDDTGIGSYEQYF. Full variable domain (outside the CDR3, taken from reference TRBV5-1 and TRBJ2-7): KAGVTQTPRYLIKTRGQQVTLSCSPISGHRSVSWYQQTPGQGLQFLFEYFSETQRNKGNFPGRFSGRQFSNSRSEMNVSTLELGDSALYLCASSDDTGIGSYEQYFGPGTRLTVT.

This clonotype has a count of ten or more. Given a much more abundant clone one base away, this may be a read error. The chain links TRBV6-2 or TRBV6-3 to TRBJ1-1; D gene uncertain. This CDR3 has 12 amino acids. Germline-derived CDR1 and CDR2 are MNHEY and SVGEGT. Trimming removed 6 bases at V and 1 base at J, with 6 bases between. For the CDR3, the DNA is TGTGCCAGCAGATTAGGGAACACTGAAGCTTTCTTT. Its protein is CASRLGNTEAFF.

The chain links TRBV19 to TRBJ2-7; the match to TRBD2 covers 8 bases. Germline V gene sequence: CDR1 LNHDA, CDR2 SQIVND (reference sequence). V dropped 8 bases and J dropped 3; count of bases not matched to a gene: 9. CDR3 size: 14 residues. CDR3 in DNA: TGTGCCAGTGCCTCGGGAGGGAGTTTCTACGAGCAGTACTTC. It yields the protein CASASGGSFYEQYF.

There are many counts of this clonotype. V and J are TRBV10-3 and TRBJ2-1; D may be TRBD1 or TRBD2 (6 bases each). Trimming took 0 bases from V and 4 from J, leaving 13 bases between them. The CDR3 extends over 16 amino acids. From germline, CDR1 is ENHRY and CDR2 SYGVKD. For the CDR3, the DNA is TGTGCCATCAGTGAGTCGATGGGGGGCGCTTACAATGAGCAGTTCTTC. Protein sequence: CAISESMGGAYNEQFF.

This clonotype was observed at least ten times. The gene calls are TRBV20-1 and TRBJ2-3, with D possibly TRBD2 on 6 matching bases. The germline V and J ends were trimmed by 4 bases and 2 bases, with 13 bases remaining between them. Germline V lookup: CDR1 DFQATT, CDR2 SNEGSKA (reference sequence). There are 14 residues in the CDR3. The CDR3 bases are TGCAGTGCTACCGGGGGACTCTACACAGATACGCAGTATTTT. This gives the protein CSATGGLYTDTQYF.

The chain has TRBV4-1 and TRBJ2-7; D is uncertain. V lost 2 bases and J lost 0, with 11 bases in between. In germline, CDR1 is MGHRA, CDR2 YSYEKL. The CDR3 is 15 residues long. CDR3 nucleotides: TGCGCCAGCAGCCAACGGCTCCACACCTCCTACGAGCAGTACTTC. Amino acid sequence: CASSQRLHTSYEQYF.

This clonotype was detected many times. The rearrangement uses TRBV11-2 and TRBJ1-2, with D perhaps matching TRBD1 (5 bases). Germline values: CDR1 SGHAT, CDR2 FQNNGV. This CDR3 comprises 14 residues. V lost 1 base and J lost 8, with 14 bases in between. CDR3 sequence: CASSLAPGQGGYTF. In DNA form, the CDR3 reads TGTGCCAGCAGCTTAGCCCCCGGGCAGGGCGGCTACACCTTC.

This clonotype was found many times. The rearrangement uses TRBV11-2 and TRBJ2-1, with 9 nucleotides matching TRBD1. The CDR3 totals 14 residues. The germline V gene has CDR1 SGHAT and CDR2 FQNNGV. V was pared by 2 bases and J by 5 bases, with 1 base of the junction left unmatched. This CDR3 reads CASSLRDRDNEQFF. Written as DNA, the CDR3 is TGTGCCAGCAGCTTAAGGGACAGGGACAATGAGCAGTTCTTC.

This clonotype has a handful of counts. This chain links TRBV15 with TRBJ1-5; D perhaps matches TRBD1 (6 bases). The CDR3 sequence is 14 residues long. The germline V gene encodes CDR1 LNHNV and CDR2 YYDKDF (reference sequence). Trimming took 8 bases from V and 7 from J, leaving 18 bases between them. In DNA, the CDR3 is TGTGCCACCTCAACAGGGACCGGCTTCCAGCCCCAGCATTTT. The encoded protein is CATSTGTGFQPQHF. Using reference TRBV15 and TRBJ1-5 for the parts outside the CDR3, the full variable domain is DAMVIQNPRYQVTQFGKPVTLSCSQTLNHNVMYWYQQKSSQAPKLLFHYYDKDFNNEADTPDNFQSRRPNTSFCFLDIRSPGLGDTAMYLCATSTGTGFQPQHFGDGTRLSIL.

For the CDR3, the DNA is TGTGCCAGCAGTAACAAGGGGGGGGGGGCAGATACGCAGTATTTT. Protein: CASSNKGGGADTQYF. This rearrangement joins TRBV6-2 or TRBV6-3 to TRBJ2-3; D possibly corresponds to TRBD2 (7 bases). The CDR3 loop spans 15 amino acids. Germline V gives CDR1 MNHEY, CDR2 SVGEGT. The ends were cut back, 5 bases at V and 4 bases at J, with 16 bases in the middle.

This clonotype showed up many times. The chain recombines TRBV7-8 with TRBJ2-2; D remains ambiguous. CDR1 and CDR2 from the germline V gene are SGHVS and FQNEAQ. CDR3 length equals 15 residues. Trimming cost V 5 bases and J 6 bases, with 16 bases left between them. CDR3 coding DNA: TGTGCCAGCAGCCCAGGATTAGCAAGGCCCGGGGAGCTGTTTTTT. It specifies CASSPGLARPGELFF.

This clonotype showed up many times. This chain uses TRBV7-2 with TRBJ2-5, with no clear D. CDR1 SGHTA and CDR2 FQGNSA come from the germline V gene. Trimming pared 1 base from V and 2 bases from J, leaving 8 bases between. The CDR3 covers 14 residues. CDR3 residues: CASSLVIRQETQYF. In nucleotides, the CDR3 is TGTGCCAGCAGCTTAGTCATACGGCAAGAGACCCAGTACTTC.

This clonotype has a count of ten or more. The chain uses TRBV14 and TRBJ2-1; D not resolved. Trimming removed 4 bases at V and 7 bases at J, with 14 bases between. CDR3 length: 14 residues. Germline V gene sequence: CDR1 SGHDN, CDR2 FVKESK. The CDR3 DNA reads TGTGCCAGCAGCCCCCTGACGCTTTGGAATGAGCAGTTCTTC. Translated: CASSPLTLWNEQFF.

This clonotype showed up many times. This chain links TRBV10-3 with TRBJ1-5, with D possibly TRBD1 on 5 matching bases. Trimming stripped 7 bases from V and 1 base from J, with 8 bases between. The germline gives CDR1 ENHRY, CDR2 SYGVKD. This CDR3 spans 13 amino acids. CDR3 sequence (DNA): TGTGCCATCACGGGGGACAGCAATCAGCCCCAGCATTTT. Translation gives CAITGDSNQPQHF.

This clonotype was seen ten or more times. This rearrangement joins TRBV5-8 to TRBJ2-1; 9 positions agree with TRBD1. This CDR3 comprises 15 residues. Germline V lookup: CDR1 SGHTS, CDR2 YDEGEE. V shed 2 bases and J 9 bases; nucleotides not matched to a gene: 9. CDR3 in DNA: TGTGCCAGCAGCTTAAACGACAGGGGGGGAGGTGAGCAGTTCTTC. Amino acids: CASSLNDRGGGEQFF. Full variable domain (rest looked up from reference TRBV5-8 and TRBJ2-1): EAGVTQSPTHLIKTRGQQATLRCSPISGHTSVYWYQQALGLGLQFLLWYDEGEERNRGNFPPRFSGRQFPNYSSELNVNALELEDSALYLCASSLNDRGGGEQFFGPGTRLTVL.

About this clonotype: A much larger clone sits a single nucleotide away, making a read error possible. The rearrangement links TRBV12-3 or TRBV12-4 to TRBJ2-7, with D unclear. This CDR3 is 13 amino acids long. Trimming pared 8 bases from V and 2 bases from J, leaving 13 bases between. The CDR3 sequence: CASGRTVTYEQYF. In DNA form, the CDR3 reads TGTGCCAGCGGTCGGACGGTGACCTACGAGCAGTACTTC.

The rearrangement uses TRBV6-2 or TRBV6-3 and TRBJ1-6; 9 bases match TRBD1. This CDR3 has 13 residues. The germline CDR1 and CDR2 sequences are MNHEY and SVGEGT. The V segment lost 6 bases and the J segment 11 bases; nucleotides outside the gene matches: 5. The CDR3 is CASSSDRGTPLHF. The CDR3 bases are TGTGCCAGCAGCTCAGACAGGGGGACACCCCTCCACTTT.

The sample holds many counts of this clonotype. V gene TRBV6-1 combines with J gene TRBJ2-1, with TRBD2 identical over 9 bases. CDR1 and CDR2 from the germline V gene are MNHNS and SASEGT. There are 17 residues in the CDR3. J gave up 1 base and V 5 bases, and 9 bases lay outside the gene matches. The CDR3 coding sequence is TGTGCCAGCAGTTCCCTACTAGCGGGCCCTTCCTACAATGAGCAGTTCTTC. It is translated as CASSSLLAGPSYNEQFF.

This clonotype was seen at least ten times. The chain links TRBV7-3 to TRBJ1-1; possible D gene TRBD1, 5 bases. V was shortened by 3 bases and J by 4 bases, with 9 bases between the two germline ends. The germline gives CDR1 SGHTA, CDR2 FQGTGA. This CDR3 contains 13 residues. CDR3 sequence: CASSLVGTTEAFF. DNA for the CDR3: TGTGCCAGCAGCTTGGTAGGGACCACTGAAGCTTTCTTT.

This clonotype was seen at least ten times. The CDR3 DNA reads TGTGCCACCAGCCTAGGACAGGGTTTAGGGGGCTACACCTTC. As protein: CATSLGQGLGGYTF. The genes are TRBV24-1 and TRBJ1-2; TRBD1 matches at 8 bases. This CDR3 has 14 residues. Germline lookup yields CDR1 KGHDR and CDR2 SFDVKD. V shed 7 bases and J 8 bases; nucleotides not matched to a gene: 11.

This clonotype came up many times. The chain links TRBV7-9 to TRBJ2-1; tentative D call: TRBD2 (6 bases). V was cut by 4 bases and J by 3 bases, with 31 bases left in between. The length of the CDR3 is 21 residues. From germline, CDR1 is SEHNR and CDR2 FQNEAQ (reference sequence). CDR3 bases: TGTGCCAGCAGCTCCCTAGGGACTCATCTACTTCTACACCCCTTCTACAATGAGCAGTTCTTC. It codes for CASSSLGTHLLLHPFYNEQFF.

This clonotype was observed at least ten times. The V call is TRBV24-1, the J call TRBJ2-3; 13 nucleotides agree with TRBD2. V lost 9 bases to trimming and J lost 6 bases; unmatched junction nucleotides: 5. Germline V lookup: CDR1 KGHDR, CDR2 SFDVKD. The CDR3 loop spans 14 amino acids. The CDR3 region has the DNA TGTGCCACCCAAGGGACTAGCGGGACGGATACGCAGTATTTT. Translating it yields CATQGTSGTDTQYF.

This clonotype has more than one count but fewer than ten. The chain couples TRBV10-3 to TRBJ1-2, with D possibly TRBD1 on 5 matching bases. CDR1 is ENHRY, CDR2 SYGVKD, per germline. The CDR3 is made up of 16 amino acids. Trimming took 0 bases from V and 6 from J, leaving 17 bases between them. CDR3 region: CAISESLRVIGDGYTF. The CDR3 DNA reads TGTGCCATCAGTGAGTCGCTCAGGGTAATAGGGGATGGCTACACCTTC.

Many counts were recorded for this clonotype. V gene TRBV12-3 or TRBV12-4 combines with J gene TRBJ2-5, with 13 bases identical to TRBD2. The CDR3 runs to 17 residues. The ends lost 6 bases at V and 0 bases at J; junction bases unmatched: 7. CDR3 sequence reads: CASSPPGTSGDQETQYF. The CDR3 DNA follows: TGTGCCAGCAGCCCCCCCGGGACTAGCGGGGACCAAGAGACCCAGTACTTC.

This clonotype was seen at least ten times. The chain joins TRBV20-1 to TRBJ2-7; D remains unclear. The CDR3 is 11 amino acids. Germline CDR1 is DFQATT and CDR2 is SNEGSKA (reference sequence). V was cut by 6 bases and J by 2 bases, with 8 bases left in between. The CDR3 loop reads CSATQAYEQYF. CDR3 DNA: TGCAGTGCCACCCAGGCCTACGAGCAGTACTTC.

This clonotype turned up a few times. The rearrangement links TRBV5-1 to TRBJ1-2; D call uncertain. The germline V gene has CDR1 SGHRS and CDR2 YFSETQ. The CDR3 has 14 residues. The V and J ends lost 1 base and 0 bases respectively, with 7 bases between them. CDR3 amino acids: CASSLYGANYGYTF. The CDR3 DNA follows: TGCGCCAGCAGCTTGTACGGAGCTAACTATGGCTACACCTTC.